This T cell receptor beta chain derives from a study of blood T cell repertoires in COVID-19. Original handling: Amplified reference gene primers provided the basis for estimating nucleated cell counts. The table came from immunoSEQ multiplex PCR; TCRdb's copy has only in-frame clones and leaves some out. V, J and clone size are those of that table, while D and trimming were read from the DNA. The data show some 250,000 clones, 82% seen once. The CDR3 extends over 14 amino acids. Germline V CDR1 and CDR2: MNHEY, SVGAGI. The junction had 9 bases not matched to a gene; V was cut back by 10 bases and J by 4 bases.

V is TRBV6-5 and J is TRBJ1-2, with 10 bases aligning to TRBD1. The sequence was collected from a woman between 55 and 75 years old with active or convalescent COVID-19. Sequences were obtained from peripheral blood. The CDR3 coding sequence is TGTGCCACCTGGGACAGGGGCCTCCGCTATGGCTACACCTTC. Translated: CATWDRGLRYGYTF.